Listed below are T cell receptor beta chains from one sample, sequenced in a study of blood T cell repertoires in COVID-19. The repertoire was sequenced with immunoSEQ multiplex PCR; TCRdb's copy has only in-frame clones and lacks some. Among tens of thousands of clones listed, roughly 87% were seen once. Source material: peripheral blood. The receptor source for this set is a woman in her forties or fifties with active or convalescent COVID-19. Each CDR3 is given with its conserved first and last residue. Fields, in order: CDR3 protein, CDR3 DNA, D gene, J gene, V gene, clone size. A D gene is named only where the DNA matches it firmly. Rows may omit the clone size; those that give it use once, few, many or a size class.

CDR3: CASTFRKGAQYF; DNA: TGTGCCAGCACCTTCCGCAAGGGGGCCCAGTACTTC; D: -; J: TRBJ2-5; V: TRBV12-3/TRBV12-4; size: once
CDR3: CASSFFMGQGGETQYF; DNA: TGTGCCAGCAGTTTCTTCATGGGACAGGGGGGGGAGACCCAGTACTTC; D: TRBD1; J: TRBJ2-5; V: TRBV27; size: -
CDR3: CASRRQGAVYGYTF; DNA: TGTGCCAGTAGAAGACAGGGGGCTGTCTATGGCTACACCTTC; D: TRBD1; J: TRBJ1-2; V: TRBV19; size: -
CDR3: CASSLGQGMDNEQFF; DNA: TGTGCCAGCAGCTTGGGACAGGGCATGGACAATGAGCAGTTCTTC; D: TRBD1; J: TRBJ2-1; V: TRBV5-8; size: -
CDR3: CASSLLAGAYNEQFF; DNA: TGTGCCAGCAGCTTGCTAGCGGGGGCCTACAATGAGCAGTTCTTC; D: TRBD2; J: TRBJ2-1; V: TRBV11-1; size: once
CDR3: CASSLVFPGYGYTF; DNA: TGTGCCAGCAGCTTGGTTTTCCCGGGCTATGGCTACACCTTC; D: -; J: TRBJ1-2; V: TRBV5-8; size: -
CDR3: CASSRPGIMNTEAFF; DNA: TGTGCCAGCAGCCGCCCGGGTATCATGAACACTGAAGCTTTCTTT; D: -; J: TRBJ1-1; V: TRBV7-2; size: -
CDR3: CASSSDLAVQETQYF; DNA: TGCGCCAGCAGCTCCGATCTAGCGGTCCAAGAGACCCAGTACTTC; D: TRBD2; J: TRBJ2-5; V: TRBV5-1; size: -
CDR3: CASRSTGGPNNEQFF; DNA: TGTGCCAGCAGATCCACGGGGGGGCCAAACAATGAGCAGTTCTTC; D: TRBD2; J: TRBJ2-1; V: TRBV7-2; size: -
CDR3: CASSAGGTEYGYTF; DNA: TGTGCCAGCAGCGCAGGGGGAACGGAGTATGGCTACACCTTC; D: TRBD1; J: TRBJ1-2; V: TRBV14; size: -
CDR3: CASSQDWLAGGQEQFF; DNA: TGCGCCAGCAGCCAAGATTGGCTAGCGGGGGGGCAGGAGCAGTTCTTC; D: TRBD2; J: TRBJ2-1; V: TRBV4-3; size: once
CDR3: CASSKDRGGYTF; DNA: TGTGCCAGCAGTAAAGACAGGGGCGGCTACACCTTC; D: TRBD1; J: TRBJ1-2; V: TRBV5-4; size: -
CDR3: CASSLPVNTEAFF; DNA: TGTGCCAGCAGCCTCCCAGTGAACACTGAAGCTTTCTTT; D: -; J: TRBJ1-1; V: TRBV11-2; size: -
CDR3: CASSLEKSSYNSPLHF; DNA: TGTGCCAGCAGCTTAGAGAAGAGCTCCTATAATTCACCCCTCCACTTT; D: -; J: TRBJ1-6; V: TRBV13; size: -
CDR3: CASSVEGPKGLHF; DNA: TGTGCCAGCAGCGTAGAGGGGCCGAAAGGCCTCCACTTT; D: -; J: TRBJ1-6; V: TRBV9; size: once